These T cell receptor beta chains were read from a single sample in a study of metastatic and nonmetastatic thyroid tumors. Using MiXCR, TCRdb re-called clones from the PCR reads. The table includes over 15,000 clones, 30% to 35% detected once. The sample was adjacent normal tissue. The receptors shown here come from a female donor with papillary thyroid cancer or a benign thyroid nodule (not recorded which). Some clones in this sample may be carry-over from other donors' samples. Each CDR3 is given without its conserved first and last residue. A D gene is named only where the DNA matches it firmly. The size entry is marked missing in some rows and otherwise reads once, few, many or a size class.

v_gene	abundance	j_gene	d_gene	CDR3aa
TRBV30	many	TRBJ1-1	.	AWSVQVSEAF
TRBV19	many	TRBJ2-3	.	ASSRHRVGRSDTQY
TRBV28	medium-sized	TRBJ1-1	.	ASKRGDTEAF
TRBV9	.	TRBJ2-1	.	ASSVGTEQF
TRBV2	few	TRBJ2-1	TRBD2	AGCQAGGPRNEQF
TRBV5-1	many	TRBJ2-2	TRBD1	ASSSGQGSGELF
TRBV28	.	TRBJ1-6	.	ASSLGGIHNSPLH
TRBV30	many	TRBJ2-3	.	AWSVGGAGRTDTQY
TRBV7-2	.	TRBJ2-2	TRBD2	ASSGLAENTGELF
TRBV6-1	few	TRBJ1-2	.	ASRGGSAHYGYT
TRBV5-1	.	TRBJ2-3	TRBD2	ASSLTASGRGTDTQY
TRBV6-1	many	TRBJ2-3	TRBD1	ASRDRGPGDTQY
TRBV2	once	TRBJ2-1	TRBD2	ASRTSGRIGQF
TRBV6-1	few	TRBJ2-7	TRBD1	ASTSGTGVSLGYEQY
TRBV7-2	.	TRBJ2-2	.	ASSLATGSGELF
TRBV7-3	many	TRBJ2-1	TRBD2	ASSPWRGNSYNEQF
TRBV12-3/TRBV12-4	.	TRBJ2-1	.	ASKGLRYNEQF
TRBV27	many	TRBJ2-2	.	ASSLGRQFGELF
TRBV20-1	.	TRBJ1-1	.	SASGAPDGNTEAF
TRBV6-2/TRBV6-3	few	TRBJ1-2	.	ASSYSMGTYGYT
TRBV7-3	.	TRBJ1-3	.	ASSLGPDKSSGNTIY
TRBV20-1	once	TRBJ1-5	TRBD1	SAREGQVSDQPQH
TRBV19	.	TRBJ2-1	.	ASSSPHSYNEQF
TRBV6-1	few	TRBJ1-2	.	ASSPRGGANYGYT
TRBV2	few	TRBJ2-3	.	ASSRDGTSTDTQY
TRBV3-1	many	TRBJ2-5	.	ASSHRETQY
TRBV15	many	TRBJ1-5	.	ATSRDSRSNQPQH
TRBV5-8	many	TRBJ1-5	.	ASSLAGPNQPQH
TRBV28	.	TRBJ2-2	TRBD2	ASSFSGSRSGELF
TRBV20-1	.	TRBJ1-2	.	SASGFNYGYT
TRBV11-2	.	TRBJ2-7	TRBD1	ASSPGTGEQY
TRBV27	few	TRBJ2-1	.	ASSRERANNEQF
TRBV7-2	.	TRBJ2-2	.	ASSFGRNTGELF
TRBV5-4	many	TRBJ2-7	.	ASSLIQGGNEQY
TRBV30	.	TRBJ2-2	TRBD2	AWSRLAGSNTGELF
TRBV27	.	TRBJ2-7	TRBD1	ASSGRDRAGEQY
TRBV24-1	.	TRBJ2-1	.	ATSDFEAGSYNEQF
TRBV20-1	.	TRBJ2-7	.	SAMGLANSYEQY
TRBV28	many	TRBJ2-3	TRBD2	ASSLEWLAGGTDTQY
TRBV19	few	TRBJ1-3	.	ASSGLTGNTIY
TRBV30	.	TRBJ2-3	.	AWSARDTQY
TRBV6-1	.	TRBJ2-7	TRBD1	ASSLRQGAAYEQY
TRBV28	few	TRBJ2-7	.	ASSASPRDYEQY
TRBV11-3	few	TRBJ2-5	.	ASSSWTEQETQY
TRBV12-3/TRBV12-4	.	TRBJ1-6	.	ASSLTGAYNSPLH
TRBV6-2/TRBV6-3	few	TRBJ2-6	.	ASSPDLSGANFLT
TRBV13	.	TRBJ2-7	TRBD1	ASSLGRRGGRYEQY
TRBV7-2	.	TRBJ2-7	.	ASSPQGAPYEQY
TRBV28	few	TRBJ1-1	.	ASSLAVGVTEAF
TRBV3-1	many	TRBJ2-3	TRBD2	ASSQDWGGTQY
TRBV20-1	many	TRBJ2-3	.	SAPPRTGTLRQY
TRBV7-2	medium-sized	TRBJ2-5	.	ASSLGPRGIQETQY
TRBV6-6	few	TRBJ1-2	.	ASSYASGEGRLGYT
TRBV24-1	once	TRBJ1-2	.	ATSDGDPYSHGYT
TRBV6-5	medium-sized	TRBJ1-5	TRBD1	ASSYRGRSQPQH
TRBV7-3	medium-sized	TRBJ2-2	TRBD2	ASSLVRGGSTGELF
TRBV2	many	TRBJ1-2	.	ASSELWGYT